Listed here are 26 T cell receptor beta chains from one sample, sequenced in a study of cytomegalovirus exposure and HLA in healthy donors. Both 60 Vbeta primers and 13 Jbeta primers went into the PCR. The method was immunoSEQ multiplex PCR; TCRdb's version includes in-frame clones alone and lacks a portion of them. The table lists about 150,000 clones, 79% of them singletons. The source material was PBMCs. The receptors were gathered from a man aged 50-59 years in good health and CMV-seropositive.

The chain has TRBV2 and TRBJ2-3; D is undetermined. CDR3 length: 14 residues. From germline, CDR1 is SNHLY and CDR2 FYNNEI. V lost 3 bases, J lost 1 base, and 8 bases lay in between. This CDR3 is CASSDETGTDTQYF. CDR3 sequence (DNA): TGTGCCAGCAGTGACGAAACAGGCACAGATACGCAGTATTTT.

This clone was recorded once. The gene calls are TRBV7-9 and TRBJ2-7, with D perhaps TRBD1 (5 bases). This CDR3 is 13 amino acids long. Germline V gene data show CDR1 as SEHNR and CDR2 as FQNEAQ (reference sequence). Trimming took off 3 bases at V and 2 bases at J, with 8 bases between the two ends. CDR3 sequence: CASSLAGTYEQYF. CDR3 bases: TGTGCCAGCAGCTTGGCAGGGACCTACGAGCAGTACTTC.

A word on this clone: The junction shows a germline mismatch at one end, possibly a read error. The rearrangement uses TRBV11-2 and TRBJ1-1; D is possibly TRBD1 (5 bases). The length of the CDR3 is 13 residues. Germline V gene lookup returns CDR1 SGHAT and CDR2 FQNNGV. CDR3 nucleotide sequence: TGTGCCAGCAGCGTAGACAGGAACACTGAAGCTTTCTTT. Translating it yields CASSVDRNTEAFF.

The gene calls are TRBV5-5 and TRBJ1-1, with D tentatively TRBD1 (6 bases). CDR1 SGHKS and CDR2 YYEKEE come from the germline V gene (reference sequence). Between the trimmed V and J ends, which lost 5 bases and 7 bases, there was a span of 15 bases. The CDR3 length is 13 residues. CDR3: CASSPILDSEAFF. The CDR3 DNA reads as TGTGCCAGCAGTCCAATACTGGACAGTGAAGCTTTCTTT.

This chain uses TRBV9 with TRBJ2-1, with 13 bases identical to TRBD2. CDR3 length: 15 amino acids. V was pared by 2 bases and J by 9 bases, with 5 bases of the junction left unmatched. Germline CDR1 SGDLS, CDR2 YYNGEE. CDR3 amino acids: CASSVGTSGTGEQFF. The CDR3 nucleotides read TGTGCCAGCAGCGTGGGGACTAGCGGGACCGGTGAGCAGTTCTTC.

CDR3 amino acids: CAGGKRGYNEQFF. The CDR3 nucleotides read TGTGCCGGGGGGAAGCGGGGCTACAATGAGCAGTTCTTC. V gene TRBV2 combines with J gene TRBJ2-1, with 7 positions matching TRBD2. Per the germline V gene, CDR1 is SNHLY and CDR2 is FYNNEI. The CDR3 has 13 amino acids. V trimming: 11 bases; J trimming: 3 bases; junction bases outside the gene matches: 7.

V and J are TRBV6-1 and TRBJ1-2, with TRBD1 as a possible D gene (6 bases). This CDR3 is 15 amino acids long. Germline V CDR1 and CDR2: MNHNS, SASEGT. Trimming removed 7 bases at V and 0 bases at J, with 15 bases between. CDR3 sequence reads: CASIPQRTANYGYTF. In DNA, the CDR3 is TGTGCCAGCATACCCCAACGGACAGCTAACTATGGCTACACCTTC.

The chain combines TRBV6-6 with TRBJ1-3, with D perhaps matching TRBD1 (5 bases). The CDR3 has 16 residues. Germline V gene lookup returns CDR1 MNHNY and CDR2 SVGAGI (reference sequence). The ends were cut back, 0 bases at V and 0 bases at J, with 9 bases in the middle. CDR3 loop: CASSYSTGNSGNTIYF. The CDR3 DNA reads as TGTGCCAGCAGTTACTCTACAGGAAACTCTGGAAACACCATATATTTT.

The chain carries TRBV27 and TRBJ1-2; perhaps TRBD1 as D (6 bases). V was clipped by 3 bases and J by 8 bases, with 16 bases between them. Germline assignment: CDR1 MNHEY and CDR2 SMNVEV (reference sequence). This CDR3 spans 14 amino acids. The CDR3 coding sequence is TGTGCCAGCAGTTTGCGAAGTAAGGGGGAGGGCTACACCTTC. It encodes CASSLRSKGEGYTF.

The chain couples TRBV27 to TRBJ2-5, with 9 positions matching TRBD2. With 6 bases clipped from V and 5 bases from J, the junction kept 10 bases outside the gene matches. From germline, CDR1 is MNHEY and CDR2 SMNVEV (reference sequence). The CDR3 has 15 amino acids. CDR3 region: CASRGSSGSGETQYF. Written as DNA, the CDR3 is TGTGCCAGCAGGGGGAGTAGCGGGAGTGGCGAGACCCAGTACTTC.

The chain combines TRBV9 with TRBJ2-3; 8 nucleotides line up with TRBD2. V shed 2 bases, J shed 5 bases, and the junction held 4 bases outside the gene matches. Germline lookup yields CDR1 SGDLS and CDR2 YYNGEE. The CDR3 has 14 amino acids. This chain's CDR3 is CASSVRTSGDTQYF. The DNA of the CDR3 is TGTGCCAGCAGCGTTCGTACTAGCGGAGATACGCAGTATTTT.

This chain connects TRBV28 to TRBJ2-2; 14 bases fit TRBD2. V trimming: 7 bases; J trimming: 4 bases; junction bases outside the gene matches: 14. The CDR3 is made up of 19 amino acids. From germline, CDR1 is MDHEN and CDR2 SYDVKM. The CDR3 here is CASTSEWGLAGDSTGELFF. The CDR3 region has the DNA TGTGCCAGCACCTCCGAGTGGGGACTAGCGGGAGATAGCACCGGGGAGCTGTTTTTT.

This clone was found once. The V call is TRBV11-2, the J call TRBJ2-7, with a possible D match to TRBD1 (6 bases). CDR1 and CDR2 (germline): SGHAT, FQNNGV. The V gene lost 3 bases and the J gene lost 2 bases, with 14 bases spanning the gap. The CDR3 consists of 15 residues. The CDR3 sequence: CASSFLFTGTYEQYF. CDR3 sequence (DNA): TGTGCCAGCAGCTTCTTATTTACAGGGACCTACGAGCAGTACTTC. The variable domain in full, with the rest retrieved from reference TRBV11-2 and TRBJ2-7, is EAGVAQSPRYKIIEKRQSVAFWCNPISGHATLYWYQQILGQGPKLLIQFQNNGVVDDSQLPKDRFSAERLKGVDSTLKIQPAKLEDSAVYLCASSFLFTGTYEQYFGPGTRLTVT.

The chain carries TRBV5-1 and TRBJ2-5; TRBD1 agrees at 10 bases. CDR3 length equals 15 residues. The germline CDR1 and CDR2 sequences are SGHRS and YFSETQ. V trimming: 3 bases; J trimming: 3 bases; junction bases outside the gene matches: 5. CDR3 sequence reads: CASSSAGTGEETQYF. For the CDR3, the DNA is TGCGCCAGCAGCTCGGCCGGGACAGGGGAAGAGACCCAGTACTTC.

The CDR3 reads CSVNQGEKLFF. DNA of the CDR3: TGCAGCGTTAACCAGGGAGAAAAACTGTTTTTT. The genes are TRBV29-1 and TRBJ1-4, with a possible D match to TRBD1 (5 bases). Germline V gene sequence: CDR1 SQVTM, CDR2 ANQGSEA. There are 11 residues in the CDR3. Trimming took 5 bases from V and 8 from J, leaving 9 bases between them.

The genes are TRBV4-1 and TRBJ2-5; 7 bases fit TRBD1. This CDR3 has 14 residues. Looked up from germline, CDR1 is MGHRA and CDR2 is YSYEKL. J gave up 4 bases and V 1 base, and 3 bases lay outside the gene matches. The CDR3 spells CASSQATGIETQYF. The CDR3 DNA follows: TGCGCCAGCAGCCAAGCGACAGGGATAGAGACCCAGTACTTC.

The chain is built from TRBV4-1 and TRBJ2-3; no clear D. The CDR3 runs 14 residues. V lost 1 base to trimming and J lost 3 bases, with 8 bases between them. CDR1 and CDR2 from the germline V gene are MGHRA and YSYEKL. The CDR3 spells CASSQGPTTDTQYF. The CDR3 DNA follows: TGCGCCAGCAGCCAAGGCCCAACTACAGATACGCAGTATTTT.

This chain joins TRBV28 and TRBJ2-3; D might be TRBD1 (6 bases). The V gene lost 6 bases and the J gene lost 0 bases, with 13 bases spanning the gap. The CDR3 is 15 residues long. Germline loops: CDR1 MDHEN, CDR2 SYDVKM. The DNA for the CDR3 is TGTGCCAGCAGCTCCAGGGGTAGCAGCACAGATACGCAGTATTTT. This gives the protein CASSSRGSSTDTQYF.

This chain joins TRBV28 and TRBJ2-1, with D unresolved. Trimming took off 5 bases at V and 0 bases at J, with 11 bases between the two ends. The CDR3 covers 15 residues. Germline CDR1 is MDHEN and CDR2 is SYDVKM. The CDR3 here is CASSPVKSSYNEQFF. The CDR3 region has the DNA TGTGCCAGCAGTCCCGTAAAGAGCTCCTACAATGAGCAGTTCTTC. Based on the CDR3 plus reference TRBV28 and TRBJ2-1, the full variable domain is DVKVTQSSRYLVKRTGEKVFLECVQDMDHENMFWYRQDPGLGLRLIYFSYDVKMKEKGDIPEGYSVSREKKERFSLILESASTNQTSMYLCASSPVKSSYNEQFFGPGTRLTVL.

The V call is TRBV28, the J call TRBJ2-7, with 7 bases matching TRBD2. Germline CDR1 is MDHEN and CDR2 is SYDVKM. V dropped 3 bases and J dropped 1; count of bases not matched to a gene: 18. The CDR3 totals 19 residues. CDR3 sequence: CASSFSLAARFMRSYEQYF. DNA for the CDR3: TGTGCCAGCAGTTTTAGCCTAGCGGCAAGATTCATGAGGTCCTACGAGCAGTACTTC. Full variable domain (rest looked up from reference TRBV28 and TRBJ2-7): DVKVTQSSRYLVKRTGEKVFLECVQDMDHENMFWYRQDPGLGLRLIYFSYDVKMKEKGDIPEGYSVSREKKERFSLILESASTNQTSMYLCASSFSLAARFMRSYEQYFGPGTRLTVT.

The CDR3 nucleotides are TGCGCCAGCAGCTCTGGGACAGCTCAATCCTACGAGCAGTACTTC. It translates to CASSSGTAQSYEQYF. This rearrangement joins TRBV5-1 to TRBJ2-7; 7 bases map to TRBD1. Per germline, CDR1 SGHRS and CDR2 YFSETQ. Germline trimming cut 3 bases from V and 1 base from J; bases unmatched to any gene: 7. There are 15 residues in the CDR3.

This rearrangement joins TRBV10-3 to TRBJ1-2; maybe TRBD1 (6 bases). Deletions cut 5 bases from V and 4 bases from J, with 14 bases between. The CDR3 has 14 amino acids. Germline V gene lookup returns CDR1 ENHRY and CDR2 SYGVKD. As DNA, the CDR3 is TGTGCCATCAGTAAGGGGGAAATGGGCTATGGCTACACCTTC. Its protein is CAISKGEMGYGYTF.

The chain combines TRBV15 with TRBJ2-5, with 8 bases that match TRBD2. V lost 4 bases and J lost 3; bases outside the gene matches: 7. Germline loops: CDR1 LNHNV, CDR2 YYDKDF (reference sequence). The CDR3 covers 15 residues. CDR3 protein: CATSTPRGGEETQYF. In DNA form, the CDR3 reads TGTGCCACCAGCACCCCCCGGGGGGGAGAAGAGACCCAGTACTTC.

The chain employs TRBV7-9 and TRBJ1-1; D is uncertain. Germline CDR1 and CDR2: SEHNR and FQNEAQ (reference sequence). V was trimmed by 3 bases and J by 5 bases, leaving 10 bases between them. This CDR3 has 13 residues. The CDR3: CASSFRGGTEAFF. For the CDR3, the DNA is TGTGCCAGCAGCTTCCGGGGAGGTACTGAAGCTTTCTTT.

This chain uses TRBV29-1 with TRBJ2-3; 12 bases map to TRBD1. Germline V gene lookup returns CDR1 SQVTM and CDR2 ANQGSEA. Unmatched junction bases numbered 3, after V lost 6 bases and J lost 5 bases. This CDR3 is built from 13 residues. This CDR3 reads CSVGTGGVDTQYF. CDR3 sequence (DNA): TGCAGCGTGGGGACAGGGGGCGTAGATACGCAGTATTTT.

The gene calls are TRBV28 and TRBJ1-5, with TRBD1 matching 8 bases. The CDR3 is 16 residues long. The J segment lost 3 bases and the V segment lost 5 bases, leaving 9 bases of the junction unmatched. Germline assignment: CDR1 MDHEN and CDR2 SYDVKM. CDR3 nucleotide sequence: TGTGCCAGCAGTAATCCCCCAGGGGGCATCAATCAGCCCCAGCATTTT. This translates into CASSNPPGGINQPQHF.